A selection of T cell receptor beta chains follows, all from one sample in a study of T-cell memory formation after mild COVID-19. MiXCR was run by TCRdb on the 5' RACE reads, yielding one entry per CDR3 protein. The data show over 250,000 distinct CDR3 sequences, with around 15% seen just once and roughly a fifth held by the top ten. Sequenced sample: PBMCs or a T cell subset sorted from them (not recorded which). The receptor set was obtained from a man between 18 and 29 years old who had mild COVID-19 (a few samples of this study predate the infection). Cell type and time point are not known. Each CDR3 is given with its conserved first and last residue. A D gene is named only where the DNA matches it firmly. Some rows have no size entry. The others give once, few or many, or a class for an expanded clone.

clone size	D gene	V gene	J gene	CDR3 length	CDR3 protein	CDR3 DNA
NA	TRBD1	TRBV18	TRBJ1-1	13	CASSGYRGLEAFF	TGTGCCAGCTCCGGTTACAGGGGACTTGAAGCTTTCTTT
NA	TRBD1	TRBV6-6	TRBJ1-2	15	CASSPGSGGLRGYTF	TGTGCCAGCAGCCCGGGTTCAGGGGGCTTACGTGGCTACACCTTC
few	TRBD1	TRBV7-2	TRBJ1-1	15	CASSLTGGIGAEAFF	TGTGCCAGCAGCTTGACAGGGGGGATTGGGGCTGAAGCTTTCTTT
NA	TRBD1	TRBV20-1	TRBJ1-4	14	CSARVTGANEKLFF	TGCAGTGCTAGGGTGACAGGGGCTAATGAAAAACTGTTTTTT
few	TRBD1	TRBV9	TRBJ2-7	19	CASSPSGRTGLGDGHEQYF	TGTGCCAGCAGCCCAAGCGGTCGGACAGGGCTTGGGGATGGTCACGAGCAGTACTTC
NA	TRBD2	TRBV6-2/TRBV6-3	TRBJ2-1	16	CASSGAAGGRYNEQFF	TGTGCCAGCAGTGGGGCTGCGGGGGGGCGATACAATGAGCAGTTCTTC
NA	NA	TRBV5-6	TRBJ2-7	13	CASSSGDWYEQYF	TGTGCCAGCAGCTCAGGGGATTGGTACGAGCAGTACTTC
few	TRBD1	TRBV5-1	TRBJ2-1	15	CASSLGDRGSSEQFF	TGCGCCAGCAGCTTGGGAGACAGGGGATCGTCTGAGCAGTTCTTC
NA	TRBD1	TRBV12-3/TRBV12-4	TRBJ1-1	16	CASSLLWDRGNTEAFF	TGTGCCAGCAGTCTGCTCTGGGACAGGGGTAACACTGAAGCTTTCTTT
many	NA	TRBV7-9	TRBJ1-2	13	CASSLPVGPSYTF	TGTGCCAGCAGCTTACCGGTCGGACCGAGCTACACCTTC